The 13 T cell receptor beta chains below were found in one sample sequenced in a study of blood T cell repertoires in COVID-19. Sequenced by immunoSEQ multiplex PCR; TCRdb stores in-frame clones only, minus some. This table holds over 300,000 clones, roughly 90% found once. The sequenced material came from PBMCs or T cells enriched from blood (not recorded which). These receptors were taken from a woman in her twenties or thirties with acute COVID-19.

This clone appeared a single time. The chain couples TRBV7-3 to TRBJ1-4; D perhaps matches TRBD1 (5 bases). The V gene lost 6 bases and the J gene lost 3 bases, with 14 bases spanning the gap. Germline CDR1 is SGHTA and CDR2 is FQGTGA. The CDR3 length is 15 residues. The DNA of the CDR3 is TGTGCCAGCAGTTTGACAGCGGGGTCTAATGAAAAACTGTTTTTT. Residues: CASSLTAGSNEKLFF.

The chain carries TRBV10-2 and TRBJ2-1; possible D gene TRBD1, 6 bases. Germline CDR1 reads WSHSY; CDR2 reads SAAADI. CDR3 length: 16 amino acids. The V and J ends lost 2 bases and 5 bases respectively, with 16 bases between them. Here the CDR3 reads CASSEPRQAENNEQFF. In DNA form, the CDR3 reads TGCGCCAGCAGTGAGCCCCGACAGGCAGAGAACAATGAGCAGTTCTTC.

The chain combines TRBV9 with TRBJ2-7, with 8 bases identical to TRBD1. V lost 0 bases to trimming and J lost 6 bases; unmatched junction nucleotides: 5. The CDR3 length is 14 residues. The V gene's germline CDR1 is SGDLS and CDR2 YYNGEE. The CDR3 nucleotides read TGTGCCAGCAGCGTAGCAGAGACAGGGGCCGAGCAGTACTTC. Its translation: CASSVAETGAEQYF.

The J gene is TRBJ1-4, the V gene TRBV28; the D gene is possibly TRBD1 (5 bases). Germline CDR1 and CDR2: MDHEN and SYDVKM. The V end lost 3 bases, the J end lost 6 bases, and 20 bases lay between the germline ends. The CDR3 is made up of 17 amino acids. CDR3 DNA: TGTGCCAGCAGTTTTGGAGGTCTCGGGGGTGGGGATGAAAAACTGTTTTTT. It encodes CASSFGGLGGGDEKLFF.

This clone was found a few times. The genes are TRBV7-2 and TRBJ2-7, with 7 bases fitting TRBD1. This CDR3 region has 19 residues. Germline-derived CDR1 and CDR2 are SGHTA and FQGNSA. V lost 3 bases, J lost 4 bases, and 21 bases stayed unmatched. CDR3 residues: CASSFRPTDVTGAVYEQYF. The CDR3 DNA follows: TGTGCCAGCAGCTTTCGCCCAACCGACGTAACAGGGGCGGTATACGAGCAGTACTTC.

The chain joins TRBV4-3 to TRBJ1-5, with D perhaps matching TRBD1 (6 bases). This CDR3 spans 15 amino acids. Germline CDR1 is LGHNA and CDR2 is YSLEER. V lost 3 bases, J lost 0 bases, and 9 bases lay in between. The CDR3 nucleotides read TGCGCCAGCAGCCAGGACAGAAATAGCAATCAGCCCCAGCATTTT. It codes for CASSQDRNSNQPQHF.

The rearrangement joins TRBV9 to TRBJ2-3; 7 bases line up with TRBD1. There are 14 residues in the CDR3. V dropped 3 bases and J dropped 4; count of bases not matched to a gene: 5. Germline assignment: CDR1 SGDLS and CDR2 YYNGEE. The CDR3 nucleotides read TGTGCCAGCAGCGCTTACAGGGGTGCAGATACGCAGTATTTT. This sequence encodes CASSAYRGADTQYF.

The chain links TRBV19 to TRBJ1-2; D ambiguous. The germline CDR1 and CDR2 sequences are LNHDA and SQIVND (reference sequence). CDR3 length equals 13 residues. V lost 1 base and J lost 3, with 6 bases in between. The CDR3, as DNA: TGTGCCAGTAGTATAGGGTCGGACTATGGCTACACCTTC. This gives the protein CASSIGSDYGYTF.

This chain links TRBV7-2 with TRBJ2-5; possible D gene TRBD2, 5 bases. CDR1 is SGHTA and CDR2 is FQGNSA in the germline V gene. V lost 7 bases and J lost 2, with 8 bases in between. CDR3 length: 12 residues. CDR3 amino acids: CASTSGQETQYF. In DNA form, the CDR3 reads TGTGCCAGCACCTCGGGGCAAGAGACCCAGTACTTC.

This chain connects TRBV7-7 to TRBJ2-7, with 9 bases lining up with TRBD1. Trimming took 5 bases from V and 2 from J; bases not matched to a gene: 10. The CDR3 sequence is 16 residues long. Germline loops: CDR1 SSHAT, CDR2 FNYEAQ (reference sequence). The CDR3 region has the DNA TGTGCCAGCAGCCAAGGCCCCGGGACAGGGACCTACGAGCAGTACTTC. Amino acids: CASSQGPGTGTYEQYF.

The chain employs TRBV7-7 and TRBJ2-1; D is ambiguous. Germline V gives CDR1 SSHAT, CDR2 FNYEAQ (reference sequence). The ends were cut back, 1 base at V and 0 bases at J, with 7 bases in the middle. There are 15 residues in the CDR3. The CDR3 DNA reads TGTGCCAGCAGCTTAGACTCATACTCCTACAATGAGCAGTTCTTC. Translation gives CASSLDSYSYNEQFF.

Notes on this clone: The same CDR3 arises from other DNA sequences in this sample as well. The gene calls are TRBV7-3 and TRBJ1-1; 8 nucleotides agree with TRBD1. The CDR3 length is 14 residues. The ends lost 2 bases at V and 4 bases at J; junction bases unmatched: 3. CDR1 and CDR2 from the germline V gene are SGHTA and FQGTGA. CDR3 protein: CASSLQGAGTEAFF. The CDR3 region has the DNA TGTGCCAGCAGCTTACAGGGGGCAGGCACTGAAGCTTTCTTT.

V gene TRBV6-5 combines with J gene TRBJ2-3; TRBD2 matches at 11 bases. Germline loops: CDR1 MNHEY, CDR2 SVGAGI. CDR3 length equals 15 residues. J gave up 0 bases and V 7 bases, and 3 bases lay outside the gene matches. Here the CDR3 reads CASKLAGVSTDTQYF. The CDR3, as DNA: TGTGCCAGCAAACTAGCGGGGGTCAGCACAGATACGCAGTATTTT.